This TCR beta chain comes out of a study of blood T cell repertoires in COVID-19. TCRdb's copy holds only in-frame clones and misses some; the assay was immunoSEQ multiplex PCR. The sample holds fewer than 200,000 clones, around 87% seen once. Trimming removed 5 bases at V and 8 bases at J, with 10 bases between. The CDR3 has 12 residues. CDR1 is SGHDN, CDR2 FVKESK, per germline. Sequencing used peripheral blood. The TCR originated in a man in his forties with active or convalescent COVID-19. The rearrangement joins TRBV14 to TRBJ1-3; TRBD1 is a possible D gene (6 bases). CDR3 protein: CASSEGHYTIYF. In DNA, the CDR3 is TGTGCCAGCAGCGAGGGACATTACACCATATATTTT.